This T cell receptor beta chain was profiled in a study of early T cells in non-severe SARS-CoV-2 infection. This clonotype was observed at least ten times. Germline CDR1 is MDHEN and CDR2 is SYDVKM. The CDR3 has 15 amino acids. The V end was cut by 7 bases, the J end by 5 bases, with 15 bases between. TCRdb called the 5' RACE reads again in MiXCR, with one record for every CDR3 protein. Of under 70,000 distinct CDR3 sequences detected, approximately 13% appear once; the ten largest clones hold about a tenth. This TCR came from an adult who was a healthcare worker with PCR-confirmed SARS-CoV-2 infection or an uninfected control (not recorded which). Sequencing was performed on whole blood, taken at baseline. J is TRBJ1-6 and V is TRBV28; D is undetermined. The CDR3 protein is CASIADGRNNSPLHF. CDR3 sequence (DNA): TGTGCCAGCATAGCCGACGGACGGAATAATTCACCCCTCCACTTT.